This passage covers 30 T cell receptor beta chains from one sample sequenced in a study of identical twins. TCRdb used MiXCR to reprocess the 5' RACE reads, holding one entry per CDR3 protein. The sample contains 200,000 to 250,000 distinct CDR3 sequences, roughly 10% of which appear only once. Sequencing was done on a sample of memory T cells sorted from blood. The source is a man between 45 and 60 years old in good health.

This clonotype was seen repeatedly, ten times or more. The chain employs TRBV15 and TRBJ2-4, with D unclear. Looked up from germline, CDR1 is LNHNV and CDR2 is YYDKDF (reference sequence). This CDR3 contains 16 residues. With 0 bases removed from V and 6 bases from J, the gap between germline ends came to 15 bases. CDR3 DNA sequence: TGTGCCACCAGCAGAGATAAGGGCTTCAGATCAAACATTCAGTACTTC. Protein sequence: CATSRDKGFRSNIQYF.

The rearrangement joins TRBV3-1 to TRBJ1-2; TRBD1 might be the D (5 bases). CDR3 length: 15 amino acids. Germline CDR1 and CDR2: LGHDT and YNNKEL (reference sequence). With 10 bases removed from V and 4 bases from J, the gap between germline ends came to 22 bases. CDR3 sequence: CATSPGAPTAYGYTF. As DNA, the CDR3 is TGTGCCACCTCCCCTGGGGCCCCTACTGCCTATGGCTACACCTTC.

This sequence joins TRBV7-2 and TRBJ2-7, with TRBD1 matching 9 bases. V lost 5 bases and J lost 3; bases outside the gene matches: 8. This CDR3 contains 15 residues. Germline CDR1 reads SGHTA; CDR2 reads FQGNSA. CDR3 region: CASSPGDRENYEQYF. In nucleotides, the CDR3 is TGTGCCAGCAGCCCCGGGGACAGGGAAAACTACGAGCAGTACTTC.

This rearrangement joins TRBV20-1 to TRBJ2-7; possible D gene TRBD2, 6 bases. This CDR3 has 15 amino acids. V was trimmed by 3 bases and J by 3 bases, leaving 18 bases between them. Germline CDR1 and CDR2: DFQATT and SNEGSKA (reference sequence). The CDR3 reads CSASLAGKVGYEQYF. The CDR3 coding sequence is TGCAGTGCTAGCCTGGCGGGAAAGGTCGGCTACGAGCAGTACTTC.

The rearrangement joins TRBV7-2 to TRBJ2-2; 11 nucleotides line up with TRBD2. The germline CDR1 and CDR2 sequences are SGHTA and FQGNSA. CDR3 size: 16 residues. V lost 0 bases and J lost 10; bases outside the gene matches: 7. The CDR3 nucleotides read TGTGCCAGCAGCTTAGCAGGGACTAGCGGCTCGAAGGAGCTGTTTTTT. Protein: CASSLAGTSGSKELFF.

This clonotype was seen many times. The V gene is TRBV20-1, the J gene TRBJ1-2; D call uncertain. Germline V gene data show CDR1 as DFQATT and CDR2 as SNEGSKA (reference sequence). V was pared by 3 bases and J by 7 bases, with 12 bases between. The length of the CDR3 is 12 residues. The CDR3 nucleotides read TGCAGTGCTAGTCCAGCGGCCACTGGCTACACCTTC. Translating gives CSASPAATGYTF.

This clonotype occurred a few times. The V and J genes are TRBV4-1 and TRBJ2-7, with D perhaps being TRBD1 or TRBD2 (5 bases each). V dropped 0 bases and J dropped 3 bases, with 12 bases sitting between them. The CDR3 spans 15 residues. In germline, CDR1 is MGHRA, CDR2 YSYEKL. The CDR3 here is CASSQEPGPYYEQYF. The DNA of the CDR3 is TGCGCCAGCAGCCAAGAACCGGGGCCTTACTACGAGCAGTACTTC.

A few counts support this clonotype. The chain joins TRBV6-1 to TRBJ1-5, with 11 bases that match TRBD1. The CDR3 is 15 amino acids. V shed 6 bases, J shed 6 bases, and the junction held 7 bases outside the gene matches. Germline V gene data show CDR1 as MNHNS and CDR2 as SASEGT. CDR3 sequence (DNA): TGTGCCAGCAGCGCCTGGACAGGGGGCAGTCAGCCCCAGCATTTT. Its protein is CASSAWTGGSQPQHF.

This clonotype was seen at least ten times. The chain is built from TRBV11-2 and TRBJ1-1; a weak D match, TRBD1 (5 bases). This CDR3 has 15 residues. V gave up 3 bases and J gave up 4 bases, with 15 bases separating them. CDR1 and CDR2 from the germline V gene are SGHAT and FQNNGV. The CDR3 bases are TGTGCCAGCAGCTTCGATCAGGGAGGGATCACTGAAGCTTTCTTT. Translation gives CASSFDQGGITEAFF.

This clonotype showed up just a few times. This CDR3 reads CASSSRRGSNIQYF. CDR3 nucleotides: TGTGCCAGCAGTTCTCGGAGGGGGTCGAACATTCAGTACTTC. The chain carries TRBV7-2 and TRBJ2-4; the D call may be TRBD1 or TRBD2 (6 bases each). There are 14 residues in the CDR3. Germline CDR1 is SGHTA and CDR2 is FQGNSA. The V end lost 6 bases, the J end lost 7 bases, and 16 bases lay between the germline ends.

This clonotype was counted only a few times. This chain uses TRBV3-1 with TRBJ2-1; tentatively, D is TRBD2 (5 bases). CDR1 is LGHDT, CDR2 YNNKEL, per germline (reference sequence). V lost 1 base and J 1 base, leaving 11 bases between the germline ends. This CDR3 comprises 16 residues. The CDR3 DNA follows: TGTGCCAGCAGCCAAGGGGCGGGCCTATCCTACAATGAGCAGTTCTTC. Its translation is CASSQGAGLSYNEQFF.

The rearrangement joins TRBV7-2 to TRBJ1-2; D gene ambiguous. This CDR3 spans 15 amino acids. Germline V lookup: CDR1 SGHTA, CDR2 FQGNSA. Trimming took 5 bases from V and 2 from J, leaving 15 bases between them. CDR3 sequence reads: CASSLATGRNYGYTF. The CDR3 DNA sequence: TGTGCCAGCAGCCTGGCCACCGGGAGAAACTATGGCTACACCTTC.

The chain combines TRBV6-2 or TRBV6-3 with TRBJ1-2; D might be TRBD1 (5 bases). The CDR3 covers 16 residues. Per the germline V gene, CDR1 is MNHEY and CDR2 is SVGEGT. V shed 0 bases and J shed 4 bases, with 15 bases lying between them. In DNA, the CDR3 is TGTGCCAGCAGTTACTCGAATTCTCAGGGAAGCTATGGCTACACCTTC. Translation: CASSYSNSQGSYGYTF.

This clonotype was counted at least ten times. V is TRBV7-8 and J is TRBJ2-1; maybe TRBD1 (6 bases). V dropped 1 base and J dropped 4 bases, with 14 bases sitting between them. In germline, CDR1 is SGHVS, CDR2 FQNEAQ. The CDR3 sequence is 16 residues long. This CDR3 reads CASSLVMGQGYNEQFF. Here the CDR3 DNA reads TGTGCCAGCAGCTTAGTTATGGGGCAGGGGTACAATGAGCAGTTCTTC.

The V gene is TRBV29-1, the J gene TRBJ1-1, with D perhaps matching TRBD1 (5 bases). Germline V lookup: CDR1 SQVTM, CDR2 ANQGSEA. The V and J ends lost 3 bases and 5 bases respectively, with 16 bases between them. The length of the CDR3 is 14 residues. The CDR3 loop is CSVEFGGGATEAFF. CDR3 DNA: TGCAGCGTTGAGTTCGGGGGTGGCGCGACTGAAGCTTTCTTT.

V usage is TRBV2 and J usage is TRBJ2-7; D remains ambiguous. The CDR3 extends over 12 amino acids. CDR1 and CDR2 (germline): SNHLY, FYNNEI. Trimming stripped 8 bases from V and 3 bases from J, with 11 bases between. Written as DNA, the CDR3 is TGTGCCAGCGGGGTCCGATTCTACGAGCAGTACTTC. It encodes CASGVRFYEQYF.

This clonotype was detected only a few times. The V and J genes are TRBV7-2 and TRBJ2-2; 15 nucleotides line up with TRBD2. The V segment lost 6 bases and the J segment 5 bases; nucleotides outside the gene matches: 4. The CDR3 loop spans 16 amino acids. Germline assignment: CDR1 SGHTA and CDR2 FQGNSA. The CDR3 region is CASRLGLAGGTGELFF. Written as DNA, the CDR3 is TGTGCCAGCAGACTCGGACTAGCGGGGGGGACCGGGGAGCTGTTTTTT.

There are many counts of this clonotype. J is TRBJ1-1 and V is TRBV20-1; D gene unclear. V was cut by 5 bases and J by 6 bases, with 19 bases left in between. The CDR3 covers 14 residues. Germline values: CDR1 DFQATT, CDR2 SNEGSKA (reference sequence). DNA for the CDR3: TGCAGTGCTTTTACCGCTAACCTAGACGCTGAAGCTTTCTTT. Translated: CSAFTANLDAEAFF.

The CDR3 nucleotides read TGCAGTGCTAGAGGACCTAGGCAGGGGGCGGGCACTGAAGCTTTCTTT. Translated: CSARGPRQGAGTEAFF. The rearrangement uses TRBV20-1 and TRBJ1-1; TRBD1 aligns across 8 bases. CDR1 DFQATT and CDR2 SNEGSKA come from the germline V gene (reference sequence). V shed 1 base, J shed 4 bases, and the junction held 11 bases outside the gene matches. The CDR3 sequence is 16 residues long.

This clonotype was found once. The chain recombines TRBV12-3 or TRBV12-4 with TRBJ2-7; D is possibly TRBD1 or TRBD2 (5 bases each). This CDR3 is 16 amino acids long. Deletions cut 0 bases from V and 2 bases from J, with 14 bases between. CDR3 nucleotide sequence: TGTGCCAGCAGTTTAGCTCGTGGGGACCCAACCTACGAGCAGTACTTC. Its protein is CASSLARGDPTYEQYF.

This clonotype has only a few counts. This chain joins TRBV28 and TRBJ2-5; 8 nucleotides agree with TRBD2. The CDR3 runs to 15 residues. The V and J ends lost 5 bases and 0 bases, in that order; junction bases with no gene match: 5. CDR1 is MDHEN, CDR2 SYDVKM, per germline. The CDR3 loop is CASSPPGLDQETQYF. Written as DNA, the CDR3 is TGTGCCAGCAGTCCTCCGGGACTAGACCAAGAGACCCAGTACTTC.

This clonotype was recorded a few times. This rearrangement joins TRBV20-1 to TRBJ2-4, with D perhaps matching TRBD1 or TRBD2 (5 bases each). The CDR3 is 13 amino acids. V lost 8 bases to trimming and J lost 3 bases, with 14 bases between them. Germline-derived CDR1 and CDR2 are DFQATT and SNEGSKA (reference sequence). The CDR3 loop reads CSPRGGFKNIQYF. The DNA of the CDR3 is TGCAGTCCACGGGGCGGATTCAAAAACATTCAGTACTTC.

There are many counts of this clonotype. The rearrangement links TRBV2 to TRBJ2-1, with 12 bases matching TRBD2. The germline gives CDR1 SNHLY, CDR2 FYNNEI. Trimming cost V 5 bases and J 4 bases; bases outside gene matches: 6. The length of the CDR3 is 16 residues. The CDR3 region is CASSPTSGRYYNEQFF. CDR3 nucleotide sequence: TGTGCCAGCAGTCCGACTAGCGGGAGATATTACAATGAGCAGTTCTTC.

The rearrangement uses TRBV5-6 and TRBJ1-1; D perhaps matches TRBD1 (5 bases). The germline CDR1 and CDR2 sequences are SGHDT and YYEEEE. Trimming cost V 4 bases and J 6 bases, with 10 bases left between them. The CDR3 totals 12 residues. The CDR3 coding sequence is TGTGCCAGCAGCATTGACAGTTCTGAAGCTTTCTTT. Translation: CASSIDSSEAFF.

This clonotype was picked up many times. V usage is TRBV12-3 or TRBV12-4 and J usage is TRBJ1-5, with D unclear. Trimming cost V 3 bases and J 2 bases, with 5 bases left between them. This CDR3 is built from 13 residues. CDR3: CASSLNGNQPQHF. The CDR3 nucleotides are TGTGCCAGCAGTTTGAATGGCAATCAGCCCCAGCATTTT.

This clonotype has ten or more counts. The CDR3 nucleotides read TGTGCCAGCAGCATGCAGAGATACGAGCAGTACTTC. Encoded protein: CASSMQRYEQYF. The rearrangement uses TRBV5-6 and TRBJ2-7; D uncertain. Trimming removed 4 bases from V and 4 bases from J, with 9 bases in between. Germline CDR1 and CDR2: SGHDT and YYEEEE. The CDR3 covers 12 residues.

CDR3 sequence reads: CASSQQDSTYEQYF. For the CDR3, the DNA is TGTGCCAGCAGCCAACAGGACAGCACCTACGAGCAGTACTTC. V is TRBV4-2 and J is TRBJ2-7; D is possibly TRBD1 (6 bases). The germline V gene has CDR1 LGHNA and CDR2 YNFKEQ. Trimming pared 2 bases from V and 2 bases from J, leaving 10 bases between. CDR3 length: 14 amino acids.

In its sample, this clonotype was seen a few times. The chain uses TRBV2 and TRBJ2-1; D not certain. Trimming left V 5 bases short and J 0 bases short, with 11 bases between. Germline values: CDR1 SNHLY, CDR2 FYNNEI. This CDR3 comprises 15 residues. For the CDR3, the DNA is TGTGCCAGCAGTCCTTCAACCGGCTCCTACAATGAGCAGTTCTTC. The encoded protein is CASSPSTGSYNEQFF.

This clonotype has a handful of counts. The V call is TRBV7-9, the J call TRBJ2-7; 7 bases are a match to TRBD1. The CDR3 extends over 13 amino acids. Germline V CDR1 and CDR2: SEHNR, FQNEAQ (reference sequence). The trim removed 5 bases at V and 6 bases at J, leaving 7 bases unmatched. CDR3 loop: CASSIYTGVEQYF. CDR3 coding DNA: TGTGCCAGCAGCATCTATACAGGGGTCGAGCAGTACTTC.

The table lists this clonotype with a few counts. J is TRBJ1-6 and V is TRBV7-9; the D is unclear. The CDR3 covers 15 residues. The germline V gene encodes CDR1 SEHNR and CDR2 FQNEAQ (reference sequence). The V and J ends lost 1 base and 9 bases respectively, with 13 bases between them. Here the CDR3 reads CASSLEAASRSPLHF. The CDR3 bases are TGTGCCAGCAGCTTAGAGGCAGCCAGCCGTTCACCCCTCCACTTT.